This T cell receptor (beta chain) is drawn from a study of CD8 T cells in Susac syndrome. TEMRA cells were enriched by FACS, and CD4+ and CD8+ T cells were negatively isolated. Reverse transcription of roughly 0.5 to 1 ug RNA was performed with random hexamers. Each CDR3 protein is one row after TCRdb ran MiXCR on the immunoSEQ multiplex PCR reads. This table has 85,000 to 90,000 distinct CDR3 sequences, around 93% appearing once. The trim removed 3 bases at V and 5 bases at J, leaving 8 bases unmatched. There are 15 residues in the CDR3. Germline assignment: CDR1 SGHAT and CDR2 FQNNGV. This TCR was sampled from a human donor in good health. The sequenced material came from CD8+ T cells from PBMCs. The chain recombines TRBV11-2 with TRBJ2-5; 8 nucleotides line up with TRBD1. CDR3 residues: CASSFVLDRAETQYF. CDR3 DNA: TGTGCCAGCAGCTTTGTCCTGGACAGGGCCGAGACCCAGTACTTC.